These T cell receptor beta chains were read from a single sample in a study of regulatory T cells in long-lasting Graves disease. Each CDR3 protein is one row after TCRdb ran MiXCR on the multiplex PCR reads. The sample comprises about 460,000 distinct CDR3 sequences, roughly 22% of which are singletons, and about an eighth rests with the top ten. The input for sequencing was peripheral blood mononuclear cells (PBMCs), taken when the disease was refractory, from a patient treated with antithyroid drugs. Receptors were obtained from a female donor with Graves disease. The CDR3 runs from the conserved cysteine through the conserved F or W. The D gene is left open where the match is weak. Only some rows state a clone size, as once, few, many or a class for expanded clones.

DNA: TGCGCCAGCAGCTATTCGACTAGCGGGGGGGCAGGGAATGAGCAGTTCTTC
CDR3: CASSYSTSGGAGNEQFF
D: TRBD2
V: TRBV5-1
J: TRBJ2-1
size: NA

DNA: TGTGCCAGTAGTATGGGGAGCTACGAGCAGTACTTC
CDR3: CASSMGSYEQYF
D: NA
V: TRBV19
J: TRBJ2-7
size: NA

DNA: TGTGCCAGCAGCTTAGCGGCGGCAGGGAGTTTCGCCGGGGAGCTGTTTTTT
CDR3: CASSLAAAGSFAGELFF
D: NA
V: TRBV11-1
J: TRBJ2-2
size: many

DNA: TGTGCCTGGAGTACGTTCGAGCAGTACTTC
CDR3: CAWSTFEQYF
D: NA
V: TRBV30
J: TRBJ2-7
size: many

DNA: TGCGCCAGCAGCTTGGAAGGCCTACGAGGAGAGACCCAGTACTTC
CDR3: CASSLEGLRGETQYF
D: NA
V: TRBV5-1
J: TRBJ2-5
size: NA

DNA: TGTGCCAGCAGCTTAGCAGGACAGGGCAAGACGGAGACCCAGTACTTC
CDR3: CASSLAGQGKTETQYF
D: TRBD1
V: TRBV7-9
J: TRBJ2-5
size: NA

DNA: TGTGCCAGCAGTCCGGGGACAGACCATCGTCTTGTAAAACTGTTTTTT
CDR3: CASSPGTDHRLVKLFF
D: TRBD1
V: TRBV9
J: TRBJ1-4
size: NA

DNA: TGTGCCAGCAGACTGGACAGTCCAGCTAACTATGGCTACACCTTC
CDR3: CASRLDSPANYGYTF
D: NA
V: TRBV12-3/TRBV12-4
J: TRBJ1-2
size: NA

DNA: TGTGCCAGCAGCTTAGTCCCCACACTTAACTATGGCTACACCTTC
CDR3: CASSLVPTLNYGYTF
D: NA
V: TRBV7-9
J: TRBJ1-2
size: NA

DNA: TGTGCCAGCCGCTCCGGGACACCTAACACTGAAGCTTTCTTT
CDR3: CASRSGTPNTEAFF
D: NA
V: TRBV19
J: TRBJ1-1
size: NA

DNA: TGTGCCAGCAGCTCACCATCGAGGACCCAGTACTTC
CDR3: CASSSPSRTQYF
D: NA
V: TRBV11-2
J: TRBJ2-5
size: many